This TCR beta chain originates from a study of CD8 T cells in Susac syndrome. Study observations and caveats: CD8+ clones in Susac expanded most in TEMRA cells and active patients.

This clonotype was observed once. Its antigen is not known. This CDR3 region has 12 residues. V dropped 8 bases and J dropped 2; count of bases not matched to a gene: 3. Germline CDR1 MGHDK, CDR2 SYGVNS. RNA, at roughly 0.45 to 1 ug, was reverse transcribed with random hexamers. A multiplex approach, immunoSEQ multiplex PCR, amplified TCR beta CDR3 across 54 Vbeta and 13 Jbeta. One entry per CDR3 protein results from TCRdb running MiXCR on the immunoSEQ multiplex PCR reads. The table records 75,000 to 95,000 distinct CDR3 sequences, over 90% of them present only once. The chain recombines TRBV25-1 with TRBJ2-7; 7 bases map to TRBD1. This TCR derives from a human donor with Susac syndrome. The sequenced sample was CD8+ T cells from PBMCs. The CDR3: CASRQGPYEQYF. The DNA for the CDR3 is TGTGCCAGCCGACAGGGCCCCTACGAGCAGTACTTC.